Sequencing of this T cell receptor beta chain was carried out in a study of blood T cell repertoires in COVID-19. Background on the study: Samples of COVID-19 (acute and convalescent) were obtained from the United States, Italy and Spain. T cells, B-cell-depleted T cells, or PBMCs supplied cDNA or gDNA.

The CDR3 length is 19 residues. The germline V gene encodes CDR1 MNHEY and CDR2 SVGEGT. J gave up 5 bases and V 6 bases, and 18 bases lay outside the gene matches. In the source study's methods: Estimates of nucleated cell counts were drawn from the amplification of reference gene primers. Data came from immunoSEQ multiplex PCR; TCRdb stores just in-frame clones and leaves some out. That table is the source of V, J and clone size, and D and trimming were worked out from the DNA. In the table there are 87,000 or so clones, 80% to 90% of which are singletons. The TCR sequence derives from a human donor with acute or convalescent COVID-19. The donor label of this sample is uncertain. The sequenced material came from peripheral blood. The chain combines TRBV6-2 or TRBV6-3 with TRBJ2-5; 13 bases are shared with TRBD2. CDR3 DNA sequence: TGTGCCAGCAGCTATACTAGCGGGGGGGCGGTCTCTGGTTGGGAGACCCAGTACTTC. This codes for CASSYTSGGAVSGWETQYF.